The 30 T cell receptor beta chains below were found in one sample sequenced in a study of cytomegalovirus exposure and HLA in healthy donors. The table came from immunoSEQ multiplex PCR; TCRdb's copy has only in-frame clones and leaves some out. The sample consists of hundreds of thousands of clones, about 90% of them appearing once. The sequencing sample was made of PBMCs. Receptor source: a woman in her 30s in good health and CMV-seropositive.

The rearrangement joins TRBV5-1 to TRBJ2-7; 10 nucleotides agree with TRBD2. The CDR3 contains 14 residues. J gave up 2 bases and V 5 bases, and 4 bases lay outside the gene matches. Germline values: CDR1 SGHRS, CDR2 YFSETQ. Here the CDR3 DNA reads TGCGCCAGCAGGGAAGCGGGAGGGCCCTACGAGCAGTACTTC. Protein sequence: CASREAGGPYEQYF.

The V gene is TRBV5-1, the J gene TRBJ2-2; 7 nucleotides align to TRBD1. The CDR3 consists of 14 residues. The V gene end was trimmed by 3 bases and the J gene end by 8 bases; junction bases not matched to a gene: 7. Germline V gene sequence: CDR1 SGHRS, CDR2 YFSETQ. This CDR3 is CASSSGQRTGELFF. CDR3 nucleotides: TGCGCCAGCAGCTCGGGACAGCGAACAGGGGAGCTGTTTTTT.

J is TRBJ1-1 and V is TRBV7-9, with 8 bases lining up with TRBD1. Per germline, CDR1 SEHNR and CDR2 FQNEAQ (reference sequence). Germline trimming cut 1 base from V and 5 bases from J; bases unmatched to any gene: 6. This CDR3 spans 15 amino acids. DNA of the CDR3: TGTGCCAGCAGCTTAGGGCAGGGGGCCGGAACTGAAGCTTTCTTT. Translation gives CASSLGQGAGTEAFF.

Here the CDR3 DNA reads TGCAGCGTAGCACCGGGACAGGGGGACGAGCAGTACTTC. The encoded protein is CSVAPGQGDEQYF. The rearrangement joins TRBV29-1 to TRBJ2-7; 11 bases line up with TRBD1. The CDR3 runs 13 residues. Germline V gene sequence: CDR1 SQVTM, CDR2 ANQGSEA. The trim removed 6 bases at V and 5 bases at J, leaving 6 bases unmatched.

This clone has only one observation. J is TRBJ1-2 and V is TRBV29-1; 7 bases match TRBD1. The CDR3 is made up of 13 amino acids. V shed 5 bases, J shed 1 base, and the junction held 4 bases outside the gene matches. The germline gives CDR1 SQVTM, CDR2 ANQGSEA. The CDR3 region is CSVSRDSNYGYTF. CDR3 nucleotide sequence: TGCAGCGTTTCAAGGGACAGTAACTATGGCTACACCTTC.

V usage is TRBV6-1 and J usage is TRBJ2-5; maybe TRBD1 (6 bases). The CDR3 totals 13 residues. With 6 bases removed from V and 2 bases from J, the gap between germline ends came to 10 bases. Germline V gene data show CDR1 as MNHNS and CDR2 as SASEGT. In nucleotides, the CDR3 is TGTGCCAGCAGAAGGACAGAGCAAGAGACCCAGTACTTC. This gives the protein CASRRTEQETQYF.

This chain connects TRBV15 to TRBJ2-7; TRBD1 is a possible D gene (6 bases). CDR1 is LNHNV and CDR2 is YYDKDF in the germline V gene (reference sequence). V was cut by 8 bases and J by 4 bases, with 18 bases left in between. The CDR3 totals 14 residues. The CDR3 DNA is TGTGCCACCGGACAGATACAGAGTAGGTACGAGCAGTACTTC. This translates into CATGQIQSRYEQYF.

J is TRBJ1-3 and V is TRBV4-2; D remains ambiguous. Germline CDR1 reads LGHNA; CDR2 reads YNFKEQ. V was cut by 0 bases and J by 0 bases, with 9 bases left in between. This CDR3 spans 16 amino acids. CDR3 sequence (DNA): TGTGCCAGCAGCCAAGATCTCCGAGACTCTGGAAACACCATATATTTT. Amino acids: CASSQDLRDSGNTIYF.

The J gene is TRBJ2-3, the V gene TRBV11-2; tentative D call: TRBD2 (6 bases). CDR1 and CDR2 (germline): SGHAT, FQNNGV. V lost 1 base and J 5 bases, leaving 7 bases between the germline ends. The CDR3 covers 13 residues. The CDR3 here is CASSLAGVDTQYF. The DNA for the CDR3 is TGTGCCAGCAGCTTAGCGGGAGTAGATACGCAGTATTTT.

The chain couples TRBV5-1 to TRBJ2-7, with D tentatively TRBD2 (7 bases). Germline V gene data show CDR1 as SGHRS and CDR2 as YFSETQ. V was clipped by 1 base and J by 3 bases, with 17 bases between them. The CDR3 is 16 amino acids. CDR3 DNA sequence: TGCGCCAGCAGCTTGTCTGCGGGGGCTACCCTCTACGAGCAGTACTTC. Protein: CASSLSAGATLYEQYF.

V is TRBV29-1 and J is TRBJ2-7; TRBD2 matches 11 bases. This CDR3 spans 17 amino acids. With V trimmed by 3 bases and J by 2 bases, 12 bases remained unmatched. In germline, CDR1 is SQVTM, CDR2 ANQGSEA. The CDR3 region is CSVEGTSGSPRTYEQYF. Here the CDR3 DNA reads TGCAGCGTTGAGGGTACTAGCGGGAGTCCTCGGACCTACGAGCAGTACTTC.

The chain employs TRBV5-1 and TRBJ2-5; D gene unclear. Germline-derived CDR1 and CDR2 are SGHRS and YFSETQ. This CDR3 has 13 amino acids. Trimming cost V 1 base and J 4 bases, with 8 bases left between them. CDR3: CASSLYNVETQYF. In nucleotides, the CDR3 is TGCGCCAGCAGCTTGTACAACGTAGAGACCCAGTACTTC.

J is TRBJ2-1 and V is TRBV5-1; D gene unclear. Per the germline V gene, CDR1 is SGHRS and CDR2 is YFSETQ. The CDR3 totals 12 residues. The V end lost 1 base, the J end lost 8 bases, and 7 bases lay between the germline ends. The chain's CDR3 is CASSLTVHEQFF. The CDR3 DNA reads as TGCGCCAGCAGCTTGACAGTCCATGAGCAGTTCTTC.

The V call is TRBV25-1, the J call TRBJ2-7, with D uncertain. Trimming took 1 base from V and 4 from J, leaving 8 bases between them. CDR1 MGHDK and CDR2 SYGVNS come from the germline V gene. This CDR3 has 13 amino acids. CDR3 protein: CASSESGWYEQYF. The CDR3 DNA follows: TGTGCCAGCAGTGAATCGGGTTGGTACGAGCAGTACTTC.

V and J are TRBV11-3 and TRBJ2-7, with D maybe TRBD2 (6 bases). Germline CDR1 SGHNT, CDR2 YENEEA. The CDR3 has 15 residues. V was trimmed by 4 bases and J by 2 bases, leaving 15 bases between them. CDR3 DNA: TGTGCCAGCAGCTCCCCACGGGGGACGACCTACGAGCAGTACTTC. Its protein is CASSSPRGTTYEQYF. The whole variable domain, filled in from reference TRBV11-3 and TRBJ2-7, reads EAGVVQSPRYKIIEKKQPVAFWCNPISGHNTLYWYLQNLGQGPELLIRYENEEAVDDSQLPKDRFSAERLKGVDSTLKIQPAELGDSAVYLCASSSPRGTTYEQYFGPGTRLTVT.

This clone was detected only once. The chain is built from TRBV29-1 and TRBJ1-1, with D hard to call. The CDR3 length is 11 residues. Germline-derived CDR1 and CDR2 are SQVTM and ANQGSEA. Trimming removed 0 bases from V and 11 bases from J, with 10 bases in between. The CDR3 DNA follows: TGCAGCGTTGAAGATCGCGGCGGGGCTTTCTTT. It yields the protein CSVEDRGGAFF.

The chain recombines TRBV30 with TRBJ2-2, with D maybe TRBD2 (5 bases). CDR3 length: 14 amino acids. CDR1 and CDR2 from the germline V gene are GTSNPN and SVGIG (reference sequence). V was shortened by 2 bases and J by 6 bases, with 13 bases between the two germline ends. CDR3 in DNA: TGTGCCTGGAGTACGGGATACGGTTCCGGGGAGCTGTTTTTT. Translating gives CAWSTGYGSGELFF.

The chain joins TRBV27 to TRBJ2-6; D perhaps matches TRBD2 (5 bases). CDR3 length: 15 amino acids. Germline V gene sequence: CDR1 MNHEY, CDR2 SMNVEV (reference sequence). The V end lost 6 bases, the J end lost 0 bases, and 9 bases lay between the germline ends. CDR3 sequence (DNA): TGTGCCAGCAGATCCAGCGGCTCTGGGGCCAACGTCCTGACTTTC. As protein: CASRSSGSGANVLTF.

V is TRBV21-1 and J is TRBJ2-7; the D call of TRBD2 is as the table states it, not checked on the DNA. TRBV21-1 is deemed a pseudogene. This CDR3 is built from 19 residues. The CDR3 loop is CASSSPHKGLAGASEGQYF. The CDR3 DNA is TGTGCCAGCAGCTCCCCCCACAAGGGACTAGCGGGAGCCTCCGAGGGGCAGTACTTC.

The genes are TRBV5-6 and TRBJ1-2; unclear D gene. The ends were cut back, 5 bases at V and 6 bases at J, with 14 bases in the middle. The CDR3 length is 13 residues. Germline V gives CDR1 SGHDT, CDR2 YYEEEE. The CDR3 region has the DNA TGTGCCAGCAGTCAAACATCCACCAATGGCTACACCTTC. Translating gives CASSQTSTNGYTF.

The chain links TRBV30 to TRBJ1-1; possible D gene TRBD1, 5 bases. The CDR3 has 12 amino acids. The V end was cut by 0 bases, the J end by 4 bases, with 6 bases between. Germline V gives CDR1 GTSNPN, CDR2 SVGIG (reference sequence). The CDR3 here is CAWSVGGTEAFF. In DNA form, the CDR3 reads TGTGCCTGGAGTGTGGGGGGCACTGAAGCTTTCTTT.

The gene calls are TRBV28 and TRBJ2-5; D not resolved. The CDR3 covers 14 residues. V lost 2 bases, J lost 4 bases, and 11 bases lay in between. Germline V gives CDR1 MDHEN, CDR2 SYDVKM. The CDR3 loop is CASSLSLRGETQYF. In DNA, the CDR3 is TGTGCCAGCAGTTTAAGTCTCCGAGGAGAGACCCAGTACTTC.

In this sample, this clone turned up once. The rearrangement uses TRBV5-4 and TRBJ2-5; D gene unclear. Germline values: CDR1 SGHNT, CDR2 YYREEE (reference sequence). The CDR3 contains 12 residues. V gave up 4 bases and J gave up 7 bases, with 11 bases separating them. The CDR3 is CASSEVDGTQYF. In DNA, the CDR3 is TGTGCCAGCAGCGAGGTCGATGGGACCCAGTACTTC.

In this sample, this clone turned up once. This rearrangement joins TRBV4-1 to TRBJ1-4; weak D call: TRBD1 (5 bases). V lost 0 bases to trimming and J lost 4 bases, with 9 bases between them. The length of the CDR3 is 15 residues. CDR1 is MGHRA and CDR2 is YSYEKL in the germline V gene. CDR3 loop: CASSQDDSYNEKLFF. The CDR3 DNA reads as TGCGCCAGCAGCCAAGATGACAGCTATAATGAAAAACTGTTTTTT.

The V gene is TRBV11-3, the J gene TRBJ2-3, with D possibly being TRBD2 (5 bases). Per the germline V gene, CDR1 is SGHNT and CDR2 is YENEEA. Trimming cost V 1 base and J 6 bases, with 11 bases left between them. The CDR3 is made up of 14 amino acids. The CDR3 protein is CASSLGGQSDTQYF. As DNA, the CDR3 is TGTGCCAGCAGCTTAGGAGGGCAGTCGGATACGCAGTATTTT.

This chain links TRBV27 with TRBJ1-2; possibly TRBD1 for D (6 bases). The germline V gene encodes CDR1 MNHEY and CDR2 SMNVEV (reference sequence). V gave up 5 bases and J gave up 8 bases, with 18 bases separating them. The CDR3 consists of 14 residues. This CDR3 is CASSPGGSSGGYTF. CDR3 in DNA: TGTGCCAGCAGTCCTGGGGGCTCCAGTGGGGGCTACACCTTC.

This chain joins TRBV10-3 and TRBJ2-3, with TRBD2 as a possible D gene (6 bases). Trimming left V 8 bases short and J 3 bases short, with 15 bases between. The CDR3 has 14 residues. Germline CDR1 and CDR2: ENHRY and SYGVKD. The CDR3 loop reads CAIGRDSWTDTQYF. The CDR3 bases are TGTGCCATCGGGCGGGATAGCTGGACAGATACGCAGTATTTT.

This chain connects TRBV13 to TRBJ1-2, with 9 positions matching TRBD1. CDR1 PRHDT and CDR2 FYEKMQ come from the germline V gene (reference sequence). V dropped 6 bases and J dropped 6; count of bases not matched to a gene: 17. There are 17 residues in the CDR3. This CDR3 reads CASRTGGTSVVSDGYTF. DNA for the CDR3: TGTGCCAGCAGGACAGGGGGAACTTCTGTGGTTTCGGATGGCTACACCTTC.

A single count supports this clone. CDR3 region: CATSRDRGGNEQFF. The CDR3 nucleotides read TGTGCCACCAGCAGAGACAGGGGTGGCAATGAGCAGTTCTTC. The genes are TRBV15 and TRBJ2-1, with D possibly matching TRBD1 (6 bases). The CDR3 is 14 amino acids. Germline V CDR1 and CDR2: LNHNV, YYDKDF (reference sequence). V lost 0 bases and J 6 bases, leaving 9 bases between the germline ends.

The chain combines TRBV9 with TRBJ2-3; perhaps TRBD2 as D (6 bases). CDR1 is SGDLS and CDR2 is YYNGEE in the germline V gene. This CDR3 contains 21 residues. Trimming stripped 3 bases from V and 0 bases from J, with 29 bases between. Here the CDR3 DNA reads TGTGCCAGCAGCGCGCGGCGGAGGGTTAATTCAGCGGAGGCGAGCACAGATACGCAGTATTTT. Translating gives CASSARRRVNSAEASTDTQYF.